These 4 T cell receptor beta chains originate from one sample sequenced in a study of cytomegalovirus exposure and HLA in healthy donors. Use of 60 Vbeta and 13 Jbeta primers characterized the PCR. Profiling relied on immunoSEQ multiplex PCR, and the TCRdb table lists in-frame clones only, not all of them. Of some 150,000 clones in the sample, roughly three quarters were seen once. What was sequenced was PBMCs. The receptor set was obtained from a male donor in good health and CMV-seronegative.

V and J are TRBV7-8 and TRBJ2-1; D perhaps matches TRBD1 (5 bases). The germline V gene encodes CDR1 SGHVS and CDR2 FQNEAQ. The CDR3 sequence is 15 residues long. The ends were cut back, 6 bases at V and 0 bases at J, with 12 bases in the middle. CDR3 nucleotide sequence: TGTGCCAGCAGGAACAGGTTAGGCTCCTACAATGAGCAGTTCTTC. Translating it yields CASRNRLGSYNEQFF.

Only a few counts were recorded for this clone. The chain is built from TRBV5-4 and TRBJ2-1, with 14 bases identical to TRBD2. Germline V lookup: CDR1 SGHNT, CDR2 YYREEE (reference sequence). The CDR3 spans 14 residues. The junction had 4 bases not matched to a gene; V was cut back by 5 bases and J by 9 bases. In DNA form, the CDR3 reads TGTGCCAGCAGGACTAGCGGGGGGGCCGGTGAGCAGTTCTTC. Residues: CASRTSGGAGEQFF.

The CDR3 DNA is TGTGCCAGCAGTCGACCAGGGGGAAGGGCCGACTATGGCTACACCTTC. This codes for CASSRPGGRADYGYTF. This rearrangement joins TRBV28 to TRBJ1-2, with 7 bases aligning to TRBD1. The V segment lost 5 bases and the J segment 3 bases; nucleotides outside the gene matches: 12. The germline V gene has CDR1 MDHEN and CDR2 SYDVKM. CDR3 length equals 16 residues.

J is TRBJ1-4 and V is TRBV4-1; tentative D call: TRBD1 (6 bases). Germline values: CDR1 MGHRA, CDR2 YSYEKL. Trimming removed 1 base from V and 6 bases from J, with 21 bases in between. CDR3 size: 18 residues. In nucleotides, the CDR3 is TGCGCCAGCAGCCAAGTCGAGAGGACAGCCGGGGCCTATGAAAAACTGTTTTTT. The encoded protein is CASSQVERTAGAYEKLFF.